This TCR beta chain was retrieved from a study of T cell responses to AZD1222 COVID-19 vaccine. Study outcomes and limitations: CD4 TCRs associated with vaccination spanned spike, dominating at 160-218 and 743-854. Possibly, clonal diversity was underestimated; donors were largely white British and included more females.

Produced via immunoSEQ multiplex PCR; TCRdb's table is partial and in-frame only. This sample carries under 140,000 clones, approximately 90% of them seen once, and the ten largest clones take approximately 3.5%. In regard to this clone: The antigen is unknown.

The CDR3 has 14 residues. Per the germline V gene, CDR1 is MNHEY and CDR2 is SVGAGI. V was shortened by 6 bases and J by 9 bases, with 15 bases between the two germline ends. The clonotype comes from an adult in good health. V is TRBV6-5 and J is TRBJ1-6; a possible D gene is TRBD1 (5 bases). Sample: peripheral blood, taken on day 0 of AZD1222 vaccination. CDR3 amino acids: CASSPPGLLSPLHF. For the CDR3, the DNA is TGTGCCAGCAGCCCGCCGGGGCTCCTTTCACCCCTCCACTTT.